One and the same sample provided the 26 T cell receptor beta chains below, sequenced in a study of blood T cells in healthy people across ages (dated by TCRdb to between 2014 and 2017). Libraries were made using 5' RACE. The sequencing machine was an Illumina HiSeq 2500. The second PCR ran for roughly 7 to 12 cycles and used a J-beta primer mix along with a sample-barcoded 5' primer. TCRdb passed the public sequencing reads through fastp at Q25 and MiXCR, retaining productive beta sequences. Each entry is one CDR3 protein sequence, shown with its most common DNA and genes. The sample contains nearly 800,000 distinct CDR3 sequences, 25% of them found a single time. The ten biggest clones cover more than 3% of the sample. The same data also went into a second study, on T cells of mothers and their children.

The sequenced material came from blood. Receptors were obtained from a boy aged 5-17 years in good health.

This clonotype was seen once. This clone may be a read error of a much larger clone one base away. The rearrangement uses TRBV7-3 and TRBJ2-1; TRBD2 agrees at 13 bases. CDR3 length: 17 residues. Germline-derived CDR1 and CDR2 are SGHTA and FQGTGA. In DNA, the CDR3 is TGTGCCAGCAGACCCGGACTAGCGGGGGCCGATAAAGAGACCCAGTGCTTC. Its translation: CASRPGLAGADKETQCF.

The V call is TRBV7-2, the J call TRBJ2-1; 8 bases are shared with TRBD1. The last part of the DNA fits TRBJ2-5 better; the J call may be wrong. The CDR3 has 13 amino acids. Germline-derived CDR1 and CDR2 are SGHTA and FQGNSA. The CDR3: CASSEGQEETQYF. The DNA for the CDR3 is TGTGCCAGCAGCGAGGGACAGGAGGAGACCCAGTACTTC.

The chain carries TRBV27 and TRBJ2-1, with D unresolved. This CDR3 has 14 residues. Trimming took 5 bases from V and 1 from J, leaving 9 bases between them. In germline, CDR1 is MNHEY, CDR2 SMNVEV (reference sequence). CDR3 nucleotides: TGTGCCAGCAGTATATTGGGGTCCTACAATGAGCAGTTCTTC. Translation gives CASSILGSYNEQFF.

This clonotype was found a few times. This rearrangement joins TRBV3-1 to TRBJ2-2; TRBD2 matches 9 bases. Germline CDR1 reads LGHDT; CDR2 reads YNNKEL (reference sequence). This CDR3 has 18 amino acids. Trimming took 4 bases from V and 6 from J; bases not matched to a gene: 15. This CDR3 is CASSLPRLAGRFPGELFF. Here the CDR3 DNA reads TGTGCCAGCAGCCTTCCGCGGCTAGCGGGACGGTTCCCCGGGGAGCTGTTTTTT.

As DNA, the CDR3 is TGTGCCAGCAGCCCAGCCCCCCCACGGGACTTGTTTTTT. Amino acids: CASSPAPPRDLFF. The rearrangement joins TRBV7-2 to TRBJ2-2; tentatively, D is TRBD2 (6 bases). V gave up 5 bases and J gave up 15 bases, with 19 bases separating them. The germline CDR1 and CDR2 sequences are SGHTA and FQGNSA. CDR3 length: 13 amino acids. Full variable domain (rest looked up from reference TRBV7-2 and TRBJ2-2): GAGVSQSPSNKVTEKGKDVELRCDPISGHTALYWYRQSLGQGLEFLIYFQGNSAPDKSGLPSDRFSAERTGGSVSTLTIQRTQQEDSAVYLCASSPAPPRDLFFGEGSRLTVL.

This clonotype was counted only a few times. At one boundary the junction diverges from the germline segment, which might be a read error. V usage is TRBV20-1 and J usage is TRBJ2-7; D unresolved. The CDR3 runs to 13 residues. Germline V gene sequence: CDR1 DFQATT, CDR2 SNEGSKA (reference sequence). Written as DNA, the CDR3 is TGCAGTGCTTGTGGCTTAGTACCCTACGAACAGTACTTC. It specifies CSACGLVPYEQYF.

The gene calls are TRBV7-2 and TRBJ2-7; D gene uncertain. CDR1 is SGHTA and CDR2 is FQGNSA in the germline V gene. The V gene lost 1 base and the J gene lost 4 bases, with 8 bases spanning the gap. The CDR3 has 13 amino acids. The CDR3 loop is CASSLVWGYEQYF. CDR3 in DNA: TGTGCCAGCAGCTTAGTATGGGGATACGAGCAGTACTTC.

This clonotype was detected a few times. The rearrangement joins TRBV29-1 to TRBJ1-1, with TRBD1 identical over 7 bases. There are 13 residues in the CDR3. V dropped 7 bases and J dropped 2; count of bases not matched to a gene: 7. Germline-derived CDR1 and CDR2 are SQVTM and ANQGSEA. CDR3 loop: CSASDRANTEAFF. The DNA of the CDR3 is TGCAGCGCCTCCGACAGGGCCAACACTGAAGCTTTCTTT.

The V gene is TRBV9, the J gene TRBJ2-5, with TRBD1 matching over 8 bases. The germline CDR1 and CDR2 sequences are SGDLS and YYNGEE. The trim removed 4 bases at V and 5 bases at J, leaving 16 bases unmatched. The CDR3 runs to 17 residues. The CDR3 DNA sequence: TGTGCCAGCAGCCCCCCCCTCGTGGGCAGGGGGCAGGAGACCCAGTACTTC. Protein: CASSPPLVGRGQETQYF.

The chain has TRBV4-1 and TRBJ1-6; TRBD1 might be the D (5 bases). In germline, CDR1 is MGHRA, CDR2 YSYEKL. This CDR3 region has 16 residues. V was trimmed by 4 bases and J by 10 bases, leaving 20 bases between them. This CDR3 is CASSPGTMGVESPLHF. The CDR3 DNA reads TGCGCCAGCAGCCCCGGGACTATGGGGGTAGAATCACCCCTCCACTTT.

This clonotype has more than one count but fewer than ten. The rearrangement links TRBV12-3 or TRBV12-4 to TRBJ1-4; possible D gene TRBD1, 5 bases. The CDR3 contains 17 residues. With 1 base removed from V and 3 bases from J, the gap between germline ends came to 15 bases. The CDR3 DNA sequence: TGTGCCAGCAGTTTAGGGAACAGGTTATCTGCTAATGAAAAACTGTTTTTT. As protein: CASSLGNRLSANEKLFF.

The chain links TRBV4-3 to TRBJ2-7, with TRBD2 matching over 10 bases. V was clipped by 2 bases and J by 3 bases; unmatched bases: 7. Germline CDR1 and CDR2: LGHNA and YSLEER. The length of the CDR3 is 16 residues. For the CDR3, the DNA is TGCGCCAGCAGCCAACTAGCGGGAGAAGGTTTCTACGAGCAGTACTTC. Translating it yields CASSQLAGEGFYEQYF.

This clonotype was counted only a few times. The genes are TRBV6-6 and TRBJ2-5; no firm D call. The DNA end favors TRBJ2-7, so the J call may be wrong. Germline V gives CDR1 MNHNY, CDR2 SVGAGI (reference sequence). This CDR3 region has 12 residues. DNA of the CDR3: TGTGCCAGCCGGTCAAGGGTCTACGAGCAGTACTTC. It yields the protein CASRSRVYEQYF.

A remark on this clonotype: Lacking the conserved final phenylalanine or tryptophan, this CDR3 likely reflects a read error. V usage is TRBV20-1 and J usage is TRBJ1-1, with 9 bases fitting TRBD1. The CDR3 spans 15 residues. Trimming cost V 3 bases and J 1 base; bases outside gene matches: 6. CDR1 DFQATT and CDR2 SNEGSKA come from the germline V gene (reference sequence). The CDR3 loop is CSARERDRANTEAFL. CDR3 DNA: TGCAGTGCTAGGGAAAGGGACAGGGCGAACACTGAAGCTTTCCTT.

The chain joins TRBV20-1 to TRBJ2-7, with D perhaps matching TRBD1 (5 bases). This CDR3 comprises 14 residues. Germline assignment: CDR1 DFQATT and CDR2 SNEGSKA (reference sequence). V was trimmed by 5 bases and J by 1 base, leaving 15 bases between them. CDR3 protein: CSALQQGPSYEQYF. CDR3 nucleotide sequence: TGCAGTGCTCTCCAGCAGGGTCCGTCCTACGAGCAGTACTTC.

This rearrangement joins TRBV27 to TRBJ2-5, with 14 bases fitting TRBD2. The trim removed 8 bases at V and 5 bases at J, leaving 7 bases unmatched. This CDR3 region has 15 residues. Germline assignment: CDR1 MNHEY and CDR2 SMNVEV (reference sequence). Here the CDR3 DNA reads TGTGCCAGCGGGACTAGCGGGGGACATCTCGAGACCCAGTACTTC. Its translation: CASGTSGGHLETQYF.

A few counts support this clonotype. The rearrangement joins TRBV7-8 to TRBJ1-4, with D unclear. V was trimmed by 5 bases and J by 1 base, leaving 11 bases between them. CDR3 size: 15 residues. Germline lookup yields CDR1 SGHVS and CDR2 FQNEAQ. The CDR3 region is CASSPSGETNEKLFF. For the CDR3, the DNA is TGTGCCAGCAGCCCTTCGGGTGAAACTAATGAAAAACTGTTTTTT.

This CDR3 reads CASSHWGERIDTQYF. The CDR3 nucleotides are TGTGCCAGCAGCCACTGGGGGGAAAGGATAGATACGCAGTATTTT. The chain links TRBV6-2 or TRBV6-3 to TRBJ2-3, with a tentative D call TRBD2 (6 bases). The CDR3 has 15 residues. Trimming cost V 6 bases and J 5 bases, with 18 bases left between them. CDR1 and CDR2 (germline): MNHEY, SVGEGT.

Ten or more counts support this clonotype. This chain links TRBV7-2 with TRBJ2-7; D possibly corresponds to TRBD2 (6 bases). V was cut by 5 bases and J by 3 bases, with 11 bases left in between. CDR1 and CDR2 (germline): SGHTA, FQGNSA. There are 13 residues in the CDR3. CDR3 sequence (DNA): TGTGCCAGCAGCCCTTCGGGGGACTACGAGCAGTACTTC. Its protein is CASSPSGDYEQYF.

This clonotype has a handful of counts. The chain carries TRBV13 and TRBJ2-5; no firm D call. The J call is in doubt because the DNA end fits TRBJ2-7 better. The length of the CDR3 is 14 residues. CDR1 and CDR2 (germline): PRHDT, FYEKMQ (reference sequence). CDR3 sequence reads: CASSLEGPKTEQYF. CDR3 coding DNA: TGTGCCAGCAGCTTAGAAGGCCCCAAGACCGAGCAGTACTTC.

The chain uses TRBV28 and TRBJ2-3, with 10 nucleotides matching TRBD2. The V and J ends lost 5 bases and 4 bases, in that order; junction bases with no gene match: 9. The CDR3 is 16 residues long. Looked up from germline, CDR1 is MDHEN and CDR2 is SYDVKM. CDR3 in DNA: TGTGCCAGCAGTCTAGCGGGGGCGGGGGGTGCAGATACGCAGTATTTT. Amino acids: CASSLAGAGGADTQYF.

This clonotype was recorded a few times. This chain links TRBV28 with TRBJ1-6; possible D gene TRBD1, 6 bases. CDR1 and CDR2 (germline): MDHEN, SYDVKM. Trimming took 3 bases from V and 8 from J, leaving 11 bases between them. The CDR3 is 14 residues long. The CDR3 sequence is CASSFTGKDSPLHF. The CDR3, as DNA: TGTGCCAGCAGTTTCACAGGGAAGGATTCACCCCTCCACTTT.

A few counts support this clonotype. The CDR3 is CASSLAFREGHEQYF. DNA of the CDR3: TGTGCCAGCAGTTTAGCGTTCCGGGAGGGCCACGAGCAGTACTTC. The rearrangement uses TRBV12-3 or TRBV12-4 and TRBJ2-7; the match to TRBD2 covers 8 bases. The ends lost 0 bases at V and 5 bases at J; junction bases unmatched: 6. This CDR3 region has 15 residues.

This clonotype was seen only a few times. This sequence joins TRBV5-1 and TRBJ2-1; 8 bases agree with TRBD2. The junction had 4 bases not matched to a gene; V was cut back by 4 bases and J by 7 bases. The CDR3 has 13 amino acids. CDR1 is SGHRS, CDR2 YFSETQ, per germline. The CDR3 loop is CASSREGGNEQFF. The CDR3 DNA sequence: TGCGCCAGCAGCCGGGAGGGGGGGAATGAGCAGTTCTTC.

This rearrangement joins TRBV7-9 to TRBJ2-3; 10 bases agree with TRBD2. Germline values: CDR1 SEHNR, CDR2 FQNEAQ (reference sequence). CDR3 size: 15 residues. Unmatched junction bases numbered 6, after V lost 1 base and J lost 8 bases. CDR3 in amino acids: CASSLDPAGGGTQYF. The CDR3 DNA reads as TGTGCCAGCAGCTTAGATCCAGCGGGAGGGGGTACGCAGTATTTT.

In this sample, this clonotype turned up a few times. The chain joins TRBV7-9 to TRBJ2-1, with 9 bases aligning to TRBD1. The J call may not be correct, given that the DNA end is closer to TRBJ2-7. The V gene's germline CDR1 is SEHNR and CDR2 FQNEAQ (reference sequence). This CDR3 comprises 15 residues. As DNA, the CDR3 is TGTGCCAGCAGCAGCCGGACAGGGGTACCCTACGAGCAGTACTTC. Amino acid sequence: CASSSRTGVPYEQYF.